This T cell receptor (beta chain) is from a study of blood T cell repertoires in COVID-19 (dated by TCRdb to 2018 to 2020). Concerning the study at large: Samples from collaborators originated in the United States, Italy and Spain and spanned both the acute and convalescent phases of COVID-19. The material from the prospective study consisted of cDNA or gDNA derived from T cells, B-cell-depleted T cells, or PBMCs. The dataset comprised deeply sampled blood TCRbeta repertoires from subjects exposed to, actively infected with, or recovered from COVID-19. The repertoires were made available in a free public database intended to serve as a resource for research on the immune response to SARS-CoV-2. The samples were drawn from two sources: the first 160 participants of the ongoing ImmuneRACE study, and fewer than 1,500 subjects contributed by 6 global collaborators. Sample metadata almost always included a de-identified subject ID, COVID-19 status, age in years and sex. Where HLA class I and class II types were available, the types were taken from metadata supplied by the sample provider, not from assay-based typing.

Collaborating institutions collected whole blood in K2EDTA tubes following their own protocols. For TCRbeta analysis, collaborators shipped samples in one of three forms: frozen whole blood, isolated PBMCs, or DNA extracted from either of those sample types. Results and caveats for the whole study, not just this receptor: How much clinical and demographic metadata was included differed by source and by participant, and the metadata was provided uncurated.

The germline V gene (reference sequence) specifies LNHNV as CDR1 and YYDKDF as CDR2. The CDR3 measures 14 amino acids from cysteine to phenylalanine. The only DNA kept is the CDR3, 42 bases in frame from the first base. Trimming removed 1 base from V and 1 base from J, leaving 6 bases between the germline ends. TCRbeta CDR3 regions were amplified from genomic DNA by means of the immunoSEQ Assay, a bias-controlled multiplex PCR. As for how the authors treated the data: Within the assay, amplification of reference gene primers was used to estimate how many nucleated cells each sample contained. Sequence reads were collapsed and filtered to measure the absolute abundance of every unique TCRbeta CDR3 rearrangement. For each sample, productive Simpson clonality was calculated as the square root of Simpson's diversity index over productive rearrangements. This is the immuneACCESS table as TCRdb keeps it, with only in-frame sequences that have V and J called. A part of the clones is gone; compared with another copy, unresolved V genes explain less than half, and the rest is unexplained. V and J calls and clone size are given by that table; D and trimming were obtained from the DNA. The sample contains under 250,000 clones, 65% to 85% of them found a single time. The biggest ten clones account for roughly 2.9% of the sample.

A word on this clone: Its antigen is unknown. No base qualities exist here, and no much larger clone lies one base off it.

The receptor was isolated from a man aged 45 to 65 with active or convalescent COVID-19. The chain joins TRBV15 to TRBJ2-3, and perhaps TRBD2 as D gene, on 5 matching bases. Sequencing was carried out using peripheral blood. Here is the DNA: TGTGCCACCAGCAGAGTCGGGGGCACAGATACGCAGTATTTT. This translates into CATSRVGGTDTQYF.